This T cell receptor (beta chain) was captured in a study of graft-versus-host responses after intestinal transplantation. Findings and limits, study-wide: Detected in recipient marrow were GvH clones, some of which were first observed in ileum or blood.

As concerns this clone: Its antigen is not identified.

This CDR3 spans 15 amino acids. V was pared by 7 bases and J by 0 bases, with 13 bases between. CDR1 MNHEY and CDR2 SVGAGI come from the germline V gene. Assay used: immunoSEQ multiplex PCR; TCRdb lists only in-frame clones, some missing. This sample has tens of thousands of clones, with around 90% found just once. The chain carries TRBV6-5 and TRBJ1-3; D perhaps matches TRBD1 (5 bases). The material sequenced was unstimulated CD4+ T cells sorted from spleen or lymph node cells, taken before intestinal transplant. The origin of this receptor is a human donor who received an intestinal transplant. CDR3 nucleotides: TGTGCCAGCACTAGAGACAGCAGCTCTGGAAACACCATATATTTT. Translated: CASTRDSSSGNTIYF.